The 21 T cell receptor beta chains reported below all come from one sample, sequenced in a study of post-analysis software for immune sequencing data. General study findings and limits: Controls showed lower frequencies than patients for several TRBV segments, and TRBV5-6, TRBV5-1 and TRBV20-1 were among these.

Unique molecular identifiers tagged the TCR beta cDNA libraries. TCRdb redid the calling of the PCR reads with MiXCR, one entry per CDR3 protein. The sample has around 250,000 distinct CDR3 sequences, just over 35% seen once. These receptors are not linked to any known antigen. What was sequenced was blood. These receptors were taken from a girl aged 5 to 17 with multiple sclerosis.

This clonotype was recorded many times. The chain links TRBV7-8 to TRBJ1-4, with D tentatively TRBD1 (6 bases). V lost 3 bases, J lost 6 bases, and 11 bases lay in between. The CDR3 has 14 amino acids. Germline CDR1 is SGHVS and CDR2 is FQNEAQ. CDR3 bases: TGTGCCAGCAGCTTTGGGGGCCCCGATGAAAAACTGTTTTTT. It is translated as CASSFGGPDEKLFF.

Many counts were recorded for this clonotype. The rearrangement uses TRBV9 and TRBJ2-1; no clear D. In germline, CDR1 is SGDLS, CDR2 YYNGEE. There are 11 residues in the CDR3. Trimming pared 0 bases from V and 10 bases from J, leaving 5 bases between. CDR3 sequence: CASSVEGEQFF. The CDR3 DNA reads TGTGCCAGCAGCGTAGAAGGAGAGCAGTTCTTC.

This clonotype occurred a few times. The chain is built from TRBV20-1 and TRBJ1-5, with 9 bases that match TRBD1. V was clipped by 0 bases and J by 3 bases; unmatched bases: 3. CDR1 and CDR2 (germline): DFQATT, SNEGSKA (reference sequence). This CDR3 contains 15 residues. The CDR3 reads CSARDWTGDNQPQHF. DNA for the CDR3: TGCAGTGCTAGAGATTGGACAGGGGACAATCAGCCCCAGCATTTT.

This clonotype was counted only a few times. This chain joins TRBV21-1 and TRBJ2-7; the table assigns TRBD2, which was not confirmed against the DNA. TRBV21-1 counts as a pseudogene. This CDR3 has 18 amino acids. CDR3 DNA sequence: TGTGCCAGCAGCACAAGCGGACTAGCGGGAGAGGGCGGATACGAGCAGTACTTC. This encodes CASSTSGLAGEGGYEQYF.

This clonotype was counted a few times. The rearrangement uses TRBV12-3 or TRBV12-4 and TRBJ2-2; D gene ambiguous. Deletions cut 6 bases from V and 4 bases from J, with 18 bases between. CDR3 size: 16 residues. CDR3 coding DNA: TGTGCCAGCAGCCTCGGGCCGGACGCCCCCACCGGGGAGCTGTTTTTT. It codes for CASSLGPDAPTGELFF.

This clonotype was counted many times. The CDR3 loop reads CSARAYDLAGINTDTQYF. The CDR3 coding sequence is TGCAGTGCTAGAGCGTATGATCTAGCGGGGATAAACACAGATACGCAGTATTTT. V gene TRBV20-1 combines with J gene TRBJ2-3; 9 positions agree with TRBD2. The CDR3 loop spans 18 amino acids. Per the germline V gene, CDR1 is DFQATT and CDR2 is SNEGSKA (reference sequence). Trimming at V came to 1 base and at J to 2 bases, leaving 13 bases not matched to a gene.

This clonotype was recorded at least ten times. The chain joins TRBV5-5 to TRBJ1-5; TRBD1 might be the D (6 bases). Trimming took 4 bases from V and 4 from J, leaving 15 bases between them. The germline V gene has CDR1 SGHKS and CDR2 YYEKEE (reference sequence). The CDR3 is made up of 15 amino acids. CDR3 in amino acids: CASSPTGPGNQPQHF. DNA of the CDR3: TGTGCCAGCAGCCCGACAGGACCGGGGAATCAGCCCCAGCATTTT.

This chain uses TRBV7-8 with TRBJ2-7, with TRBD2 matching over 9 bases. Germline trimming cut 5 bases from V and 6 bases from J; bases unmatched to any gene: 14. Germline loops: CDR1 SGHVS, CDR2 FQNEAQ. The CDR3 totals 16 residues. The DNA of the CDR3 is TGTGCCAGCAGCCCATTAGCGGGAGCAATTGATGGCGAGCAGTACTTC. Translation gives CASSPLAGAIDGEQYF.

This clonotype was detected only a few times. The chain employs TRBV5-1 and TRBJ1-4; D remains ambiguous. Per germline, CDR1 SGHRS and CDR2 YFSETQ. The V end was cut by 5 bases, the J end by 8 bases, with 10 bases between. This CDR3 is built from 12 residues. CDR3 loop: CASSPTSEKLFF. Written as DNA, the CDR3 is TGCGCCAGCAGTCCGACGTCGGAAAAACTGTTTTTT.

There are many counts of this clonotype. The chain joins TRBV7-9 to TRBJ1-1; D gene uncertain. From germline, CDR1 is SEHNR and CDR2 FQNEAQ (reference sequence). V was clipped by 1 base and J by 5 bases, with 5 bases between them. CDR3 length: 12 amino acids. DNA for the CDR3: TGTGCCAGCAGCTTAGATCGTACTGAAGCTTTCTTT. This translates into CASSLDRTEAFF. Based on the CDR3 plus reference TRBV7-9 and TRBJ1-1, the full variable domain is DTGVSQNPRHKITKRGQNVTFRCDPISEHNRLYWYRQTLGQGPEFLTYFQNEAQLEKSRLLSDRFSAERPKGSFSTLEIQRTEQGDSAMYLCASSLDRTEAFFGQGTRLTVV.

This clonotype has ten or more counts. This chain links TRBV28 with TRBJ2-5, with a weak D call TRBD2 (6 bases). The CDR3 runs 17 residues. The V and J ends lost 5 bases and 0 bases respectively, with 19 bases between them. Germline loops: CDR1 MDHEN, CDR2 SYDVKM. CDR3 nucleotide sequence: TGTGCCAGCAGTCCCTCCGGGCGGGGCGGGTACCAAGAGACCCAGTACTTC. Amino acid sequence: CASSPSGRGGYQETQYF.

This clonotype has at least ten counts. V gene TRBV29-1 combines with J gene TRBJ2-3, with D unresolved. CDR3 length equals 12 residues. Germline-derived CDR1 and CDR2 are SQVTM and ANQGSEA. The germline V and J ends were trimmed by 1 base and 1 base, with 3 bases remaining between them. CDR3 DNA sequence: TGCAGCGTTGAAGGGGGCACAGATACGCAGTATTTT. Its translation: CSVEGGTDTQYF.

This clonotype was seen at least ten times. V and J are TRBV7-8 and TRBJ2-1; D gene ambiguous. V was cut by 0 bases and J by 3 bases, with 12 bases left in between. Germline lookup yields CDR1 SGHVS and CDR2 FQNEAQ. The CDR3 covers 16 residues. As DNA, the CDR3 is TGTGCCAGCAGCTTAGCCACCACCTATTTCTACAATGAGCAGTTCTTC. The encoded protein is CASSLATTYFYNEQFF.

In this sample, this clonotype turned up many times. This chain links TRBV29-1 with TRBJ2-3; D is possibly TRBD1 or TRBD2 (5 bases each). The CDR3 totals 13 residues. V was shortened by 3 bases and J by 2 bases, with 9 bases between the two germline ends. Looked up from germline, CDR1 is SQVTM and CDR2 is ANQGSEA. CDR3 bases: TGCAGCGTTGAGGGACGCCACACAGATACGCAGTATTTT. Its translation is CSVEGRHTDTQYF.

This clonotype has a count of ten or more. The V gene is TRBV7-2, the J gene TRBJ2-2; D is undetermined. The V gene's germline CDR1 is SGHTA and CDR2 FQGNSA. The length of the CDR3 is 14 residues. V dropped 3 bases and J dropped 4 bases, with 9 bases sitting between them. CDR3 protein: CASSLTPGTGELFF. The CDR3 coding sequence is TGTGCCAGCAGCTTGACCCCGGGCACCGGGGAGCTGTTTTTT.

V is TRBV4-1 and J is TRBJ2-7, with TRBD2 as a possible D gene (5 bases). The CDR3 has 14 amino acids. V lost 5 bases and J lost 1, with 12 bases in between. CDR1 is MGHRA, CDR2 YSYEKL, per germline. In DNA form, the CDR3 reads TGCGCCAGCAGCTCGGAGGCACAATCCTACGAGCAGTACTTC. Residues: CASSSEAQSYEQYF.

As to this clonotype: A much larger clonotype is one base distant, so this may be a read error. The CDR3, as DNA: TGTACCAGCAGTACCGGACAGGGGGGCTACACCTTC. It translates to CTSSTGQGGYTF. The chain is built from TRBV12-3 or TRBV12-4 and TRBJ1-2; 9 positions match TRBD1. The CDR3 is 12 amino acids.

On this clonotype: This sequence may be a read error, since a much larger clone differs from it by one base. The CDR3 reads CASSRGSGTEAFF. As DNA, the CDR3 is TGTGCCAGCAGTCGCGGGTCGGGCACTGAAGCTTTCTTT. The chain combines TRBV7-9 with TRBJ1-1; D gene uncertain. Deletions cut 6 bases from V and 4 bases from J, with 12 bases between. CDR1 is SEHNR and CDR2 is FQNEAQ in the germline V gene (reference sequence). CDR3 length: 13 residues.

CDR3: CASSLVQRGTDTQYF. As DNA, the CDR3 is TGCGCCAGCAGCTTGGTTCAGCGGGGCACAGATACGCAGTATTTT. The rearrangement uses TRBV5-1 and TRBJ2-3, with D possibly TRBD2 on 6 matching bases. Trimming took 0 bases from V and 1 from J, leaving 9 bases between them. Germline CDR1 reads SGHRS; CDR2 reads YFSETQ. This CDR3 region has 15 residues.

This clonotype was seen just once. The rearrangement links TRBV12-3 or TRBV12-4 to TRBJ2-5; no reliable D call. Trimming took 2 bases from V and 6 from J, leaving 7 bases between them. This CDR3 has 12 residues. DNA for the CDR3: TGTGCCAGCAGTTTAAAGAGGCAGACCCAGTACTTC. Protein product: CASSLKRQTQYF.

Concerning this clonotype itself: A much larger clone sits a single nucleotide away, making a read error possible. This chain uses TRBV20-1 with TRBJ2-5; TRBD1 is a possible D gene (6 bases). The CDR3 covers 12 residues. Per germline, CDR1 DFQATT and CDR2 SNEGSKA (reference sequence). The CDR3 nucleotides read TGCAGTGCGACCCGGGACACTGAGACCCGGTACTTC. Protein sequence: CSATRDTETRYF.